This TCR beta chain came from a study of radiation and T cells in renal cell carcinoma. The time point here: blood 4 weeks post-SBRT, at nephrectomy. Documented treatment: 15 Gy SBRT to primary tumor, nephrectomy 4 weeks later. The patient's renal cell carcinoma had clear cell pathology. Using immunoSEQ multiplex PCR, the repertoire was profiled, and TCRdb retains in-frame clones only, with some absent. The sample lists around 45,000 clones, 80% to 85% occurring once. Study-wide findings and caveats: Top tumor clonotypes rose in blood 2 weeks post-radiation, then contracted.

This clone was observed a handful of times. Its antigen remains unidentified. The CDR3 runs to 17 residues. Germline V gene lookup returns CDR1 SGHVS and CDR2 FQNEAQ. J gave up 8 bases and V 5 bases, and 16 bases lay outside the gene matches. This chain joins TRBV7-8 and TRBJ1-2; 11 nucleotides align to TRBD1. The source of this sequence is a woman in her 70s with renal cell carcinoma. The starting material was blood, obtained from a patient whose treatment included radiotherapy and nephrectomy. The CDR3 DNA reads TGTGCCAGCAGCCCTACAAGCGGACAGGGGGCATTTGGGGGCTACACCTTC. It translates to CASSPTSGQGAFGGYTF. The whole variable domain, remainder taken from reference TRBV7-8 and TRBJ1-2, is GAGVSQSPRYKVAKRGQDVALRCDPISGHVSLFWYQQALGQGPEFLTYFQNEAQLDKSGLPSDRFFAERPEGSVSTLKIQRTQQEDSAVYLCASSPTSGQGAFGGYTFGSGTRLTVV.